Reported below is one T cell receptor (beta chain). The CDR3 loop spans 14 amino acids. Germline assignment: CDR1 SGHTA and CDR2 FQGNSA. The V segment lost 6 bases and the J segment 5 bases; nucleotides outside the gene matches: 8. The data belong to a study of T cells after yellow fever vaccination. Template switching with 5'RACE generated the TCR cDNA and added a universal primer site and UMIs. TCRdb ran MiXCR on the 5' RACE reads and lists one entry per CDR3 protein. Seen here are more than 250,000 distinct CDR3 sequences, around 7% observed once, and the top ten hold roughly 19%. The chain uses TRBV7-2 and TRBJ2-5; 8 nucleotides agree with TRBD1. Specimen: PBMCs, collected roughly 46 days after the first yellow fever vaccination. The clonotype originates from a man aged 18 to 35 who received the YFV17D yellow fever vaccine. This CDR3 is CASRPGQGWETQYF. The CDR3 nucleotides read TGTGCCAGCAGACCAGGACAGGGTTGGGAGACCCAGTACTTC. The whole variable domain, filled in from reference TRBV7-2 and TRBJ2-5, reads GAGVSQSPSNKVTEKGKDVELRCDPISGHTALYWYRQSLGQGLEFLIYFQGNSAPDKSGLPSDRFSAERTGGSVSTLTIQRTQQEDSAVYLCASRPGQGWETQYFGPGTRLLVL.